The 9 T cell receptor beta chains given below trace back to one sample, sequenced in a study of spatial heterogeneity in lung cancer. Their target antigens are unknown. Each CDR3 protein is one row after TCRdb ran MiXCR on the 5' RACE reads. The sample includes 1,300 to 1,500 distinct CDR3 sequences, about a fifth seen only once; the top ten take 15% to 20%. Described time point: sample taken at primary tumor resection. Study conclusions and caveats: Tumor mutation counts were tracked by expanded intratumoral alpha and beta TCR counts.

This specimen consisted of lung tumor tissue, obtained at surgery. All receptors derive from a male donor with early-stage non-small cell lung cancer.

As regards this clonotype: Little can be read into the size of this beta chain, an off-target read in a library designed for alpha chains. The genes are TRBV5-6 and TRBJ2-1, with 9 bases fitting TRBD1. In germline, CDR1 is SGHDT, CDR2 YYEEEE. The junction had 3 bases not matched to a gene; V was cut back by 3 bases and J by 5 bases. CDR3 length: 14 residues. The chain's CDR3 is CASSWDRVNNEQFF. CDR3 in DNA: TGTGCCAGCAGCTGGGACAGGGTAAACAATGAGCAGTTCTTC.

For this clonotype: In a library made to pick up alpha chains, this beta chain is a stray read with a size that means little. The genes are TRBV18 and TRBJ2-1; tentative D call: TRBD1 (5 bases). CDR1 is KGHSH, CDR2 LQKENI, per germline. This CDR3 is 12 amino acids long. The ends were cut back, 6 bases at V and 8 bases at J, with 11 bases in the middle. The DNA of the CDR3 is TGTGCCAGCTCGAGTCTAGGGGATGAGCAGTTCTTC. Protein product: CASSSLGDEQFF.

This clonotype came up a few times. This beta chain slipped into a library made for alpha chains as a stray read, so its size is not meaningful. The chain carries TRBV6-2 or TRBV6-3 and TRBJ2-7; the D gene is possibly TRBD1 (6 bases). Trimming shortened V by 6 bases and J by 4 bases, and 10 bases separated the two germline ends. Germline assignment: CDR1 MNHEY and CDR2 SVGEGT. There are 12 residues in the CDR3. CDR3 protein: CASSQGLYEQYF. CDR3 in DNA: TGTGCCAGCAGCCAGGGGCTGTACGAGCAGTACTTC.

This clonotype is medium-sized. This beta chain is a stray sequence in a library constructed for alpha chains; its clone size is not meaningful. This chain links TRBV7-2 with TRBJ2-3; 8 bases agree with TRBD2. CDR3 size: 16 residues. Germline V gene data show CDR1 as SGHTA and CDR2 as FQGNSA. J was trimmed by 3 bases and V by 3 bases; bases with no gene match: 8. CDR3 in DNA: TGTGCCAGCAGCTTGAAAGCGGGAGTCGGAACAGATACGCAGTATTTT. Protein sequence: CASSLKAGVGTDTQYF.

As concerns this clonotype: Found in a library prepared for alpha chains, this beta chain is an off-target read, and its abundance has little meaning. This chain connects TRBV28 to TRBJ2-5; D call uncertain. V lost 6 bases and J 0 bases, leaving 5 bases between the germline ends. Germline V gives CDR1 MDHEN, CDR2 SYDVKM. CDR3 length equals 12 residues. CDR3 loop: CASRTYQETQYF. DNA for the CDR3: TGTGCCAGCAGGACGTACCAAGAGACCCAGTACTTC.

About this clonotype: With the library built for alpha chains, this beta chain is off target and its frequency is not meaningful. This rearrangement joins TRBV6-2 or TRBV6-3 to TRBJ2-1; D is unresolved. Germline values: CDR1 MNHEY, CDR2 SVGEGT. V lost 5 bases and J lost 6, with 20 bases in between. The CDR3 is made up of 16 amino acids. The CDR3: CASSLPHGWAGNEQFF. DNA of the CDR3: TGTGCCAGCAGTCTACCCCACGGGTGGGCAGGCAATGAGCAGTTCTTC.

Turning to this clonotype: As an off-target read in a library built for alpha chains, this beta chain has a frequency of little significance. The V gene is TRBV9, the J gene TRBJ2-7, with 7 bases that match TRBD2. Germline V gives CDR1 SGDLS, CDR2 YYNGEE. V was pared by 4 bases and J by 2 bases, with 6 bases of the junction left unmatched. This CDR3 contains 14 residues. The CDR3 protein is CASSPTSEPYEQYF. CDR3 in DNA: TGTGCCAGCAGCCCTACTAGCGAGCCCTACGAGCAGTACTTC.

About this clonotype itself: Found in a library prepared for alpha chains, this beta chain is an off-target read, and its abundance has little meaning. This chain connects TRBV7-9 to TRBJ2-7, with D possibly TRBD2 on 6 matching bases. Trimming cost V 5 bases and J 5 bases, with 13 bases left between them. The germline V gene encodes CDR1 SEHNR and CDR2 FQNEAQ (reference sequence). The CDR3 is 13 residues long. The DNA of the CDR3 is TGTGCCAGCAGCGGGCCCGGGGGTGACGAGCAGTACTTC. It is translated as CASSGPGGDEQYF.

Worth noting for this clonotype: The library was designed around alpha chains, so this beta chain is a stray read whose abundance carries little weight. The J gene is TRBJ2-7, the V gene TRBV20-1; D not certain. V lost 2 bases and J lost 6, with 17 bases in between. The germline V gene has CDR1 DFQATT and CDR2 SNEGSKA (reference sequence). The CDR3 contains 14 residues. The CDR3 loop is CSARRSQERSEQYF. Here the CDR3 DNA reads TGCAGTGCTAGACGGTCCCAGGAGCGCAGCGAGCAGTACTTC.